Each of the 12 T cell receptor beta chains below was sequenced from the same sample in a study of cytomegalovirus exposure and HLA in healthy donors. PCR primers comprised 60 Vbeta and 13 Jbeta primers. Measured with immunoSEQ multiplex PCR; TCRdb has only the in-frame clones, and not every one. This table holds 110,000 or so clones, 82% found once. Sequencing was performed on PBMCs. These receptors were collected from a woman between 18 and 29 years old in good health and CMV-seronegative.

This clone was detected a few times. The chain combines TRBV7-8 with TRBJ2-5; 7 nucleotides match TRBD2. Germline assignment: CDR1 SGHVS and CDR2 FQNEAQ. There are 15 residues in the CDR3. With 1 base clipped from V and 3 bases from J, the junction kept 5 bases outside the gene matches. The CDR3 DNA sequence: TGTGCCAGCAGCTTAGACCACGGGGGGAAAGAGACCCAGTACTTC. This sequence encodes CASSLDHGGKETQYF.

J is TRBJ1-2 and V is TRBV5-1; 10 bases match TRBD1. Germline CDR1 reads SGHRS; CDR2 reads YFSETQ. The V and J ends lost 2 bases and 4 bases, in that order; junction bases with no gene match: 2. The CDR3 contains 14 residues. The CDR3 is CASSLGDRGYGYTF. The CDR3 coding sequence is TGCGCCAGCAGCTTAGGGGACAGGGGCTATGGCTACACCTTC.

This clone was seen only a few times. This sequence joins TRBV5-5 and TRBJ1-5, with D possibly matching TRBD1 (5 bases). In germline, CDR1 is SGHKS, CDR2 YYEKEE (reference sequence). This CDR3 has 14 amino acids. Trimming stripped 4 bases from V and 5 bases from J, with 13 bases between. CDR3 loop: CASSLAGGDQPQHF. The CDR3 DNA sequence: TGTGCCAGCAGCCTCGCGGGAGGGGATCAGCCCCAGCATTTT.

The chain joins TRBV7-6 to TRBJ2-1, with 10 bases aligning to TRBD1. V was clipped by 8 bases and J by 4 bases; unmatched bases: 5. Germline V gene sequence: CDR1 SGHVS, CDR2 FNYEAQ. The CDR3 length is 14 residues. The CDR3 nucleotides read TGTGCCAGCGGCCGGGACAGGGGATACAATGAGCAGTTCTTC. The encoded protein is CASGRDRGYNEQFF. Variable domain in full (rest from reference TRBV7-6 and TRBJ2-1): GAGVSQSPRYKVTKRGQDVALRCDPISGHVSLYWYRQALGQGPEFLTYFNYEAQQDKSGLPNDRFSAERPEGSISTLTIQRTEQRDSAMYRCASGRDRGYNEQFFGPGTRLTVL.

The CDR3 loop reads CASSLGQSGGTGELFF. CDR3 nucleotide sequence: TGCGCCAGCAGCTTGGGACAGTCCGGTGGCACCGGGGAGCTGTTTTTT. The genes are TRBV5-1 and TRBJ2-2; weak D call: TRBD1 (5 bases). Germline CDR1 SGHRS, CDR2 YFSETQ. The CDR3 spans 16 residues. V dropped 0 bases and J dropped 4 bases, with 13 bases sitting between them. Filled out from reference TRBV5-1 and TRBJ2-2, the complete variable domain reads KAGVTQTPRYLIKTRGQQVTLSCSPISGHRSVSWYQQTPGQGLQFLFEYFSETQRNKGNFPGRFSGRQFSNSRSEMNVSTLELGDSALYLCASSLGQSGGTGELFFGEGSRLTVL.

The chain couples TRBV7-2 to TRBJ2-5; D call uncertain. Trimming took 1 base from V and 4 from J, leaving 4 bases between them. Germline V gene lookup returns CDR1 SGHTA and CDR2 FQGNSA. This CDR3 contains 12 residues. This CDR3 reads CASSLGLETQYF. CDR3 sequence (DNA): TGTGCCAGCAGCTTAGGACTAGAGACCCAGTACTTC.

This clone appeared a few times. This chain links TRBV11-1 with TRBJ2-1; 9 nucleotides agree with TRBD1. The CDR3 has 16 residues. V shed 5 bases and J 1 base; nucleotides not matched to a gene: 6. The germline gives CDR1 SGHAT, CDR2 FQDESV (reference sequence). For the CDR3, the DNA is TGTGCCAGCAGCCTCCTGGGGACAGGGTCCTACAATGAGCAGTTCTTC. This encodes CASSLLGTGSYNEQFF. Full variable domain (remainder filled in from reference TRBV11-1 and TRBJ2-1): EAEVAQSPRYKITEKSQAVAFWCDPISGHATLYWYRQILGQGPELLVQFQDESVVDDSQLPKDRFSAERLKGVDSTLKIQPAELGDSAMYLCASSLLGTGSYNEQFFGPGTRLTVL.

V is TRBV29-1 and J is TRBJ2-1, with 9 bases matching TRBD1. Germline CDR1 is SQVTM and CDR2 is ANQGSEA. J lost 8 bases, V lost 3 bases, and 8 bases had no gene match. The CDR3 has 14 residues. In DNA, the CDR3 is TGCAGCGTTGACAGGGGACAGGGTAGGGATGAGCAGTTCTTC. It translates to CSVDRGQGRDEQFF.

The CDR3 region has the DNA TGTGCCAGCAGCGTGTCTGGGGGCGCAGAGACCCAGTACTTC. Translating it yields CASSVSGGAETQYF. The chain has TRBV7-9 and TRBJ2-5, with D maybe TRBD1 (6 bases). The germline V gene encodes CDR1 SEHNR and CDR2 FQNEAQ (reference sequence). This CDR3 comprises 14 residues. Deletions cut 5 bases from V and 4 bases from J, with 14 bases between.

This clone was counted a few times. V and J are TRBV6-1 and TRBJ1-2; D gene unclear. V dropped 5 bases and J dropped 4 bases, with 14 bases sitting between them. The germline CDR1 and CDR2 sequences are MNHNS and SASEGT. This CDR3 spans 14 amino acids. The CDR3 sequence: CASSPLTGIYGYTF. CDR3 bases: TGTGCCAGCAGTCCATTGACGGGGATCTATGGCTACACCTTC.

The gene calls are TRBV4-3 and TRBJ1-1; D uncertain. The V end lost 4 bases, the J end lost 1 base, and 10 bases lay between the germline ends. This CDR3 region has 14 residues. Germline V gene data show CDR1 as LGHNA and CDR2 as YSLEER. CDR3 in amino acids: CASSLHGGNTEAFF. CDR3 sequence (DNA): TGCGCCAGCAGCCTACATGGTGGGAACACTGAAGCTTTCTTT.

The CDR3 DNA reads as TGTGCCAGCAGCTTTTGGGGGCCCGGGGAGCTGTTTTTT. Protein product: CASSFWGPGELFF. This rearrangement joins TRBV5-4 to TRBJ2-2; tentative D call: TRBD1 (6 bases). V was pared by 2 bases and J by 6 bases, with 8 bases between. CDR1 is SGHNT, CDR2 YYREEE, per germline (reference sequence). The CDR3 sequence is 13 residues long.